Described below is a single T cell receptor beta chain sequence and its context. Its target is not known. The entry originates in a study of identical twins. Study-level results: Memory repertoires showed no such pattern, whereas abundant cord blood beta clonotypes carried fewer insertions. Without tracking the same donors, conclusions rested on cross-sectional statistical analysis. Researchers reported weaker excess twin sharing in beta out-of-frame sequences.

TCRdb called the 5' RACE reads again in MiXCR, with one record for every CDR3 protein. The data contain about 480,000 distinct CDR3 sequences, approximately 15% of them singletons. The same data also went into a second study, on yellow fever vaccine responses in identical twins.

The sequenced sample consisted of CD4+ T cells sorted from blood. The sequence was collected from a woman aged 18-29 years in good health.

The CDR3, as DNA: TGTGCCAGCTCACCATCTTTGACGGAGGTAGCTTTCTTT. It specifies CASSPSLTEVAFF. The J gene is TRBJ1-1, the V gene TRBV18; D uncertain. V was cut by 2 bases and J by 10 bases, with 14 bases left in between. Germline CDR1 KGHSH, CDR2 LQKENI. The CDR3 runs to 13 residues.